Presented here are 25 T cell receptor beta chains from one specimen sequenced in a study of post-analysis software for immune sequencing data. Study-level points and caveats: Controls had lower frequencies than patients of four or five TRBV segments, which included TRBV5-6, TRBV5-1 and TRBV20-1.

Their cognate antigens are unknown. The TCR beta cDNA libraries contained unique molecular identifiers. MiXCR, run by TCRdb on the PCR reads, gives a single entry per CDR3 protein. The table records hundreds of thousands of distinct CDR3 sequences, 55% to 60% of them present only once. The sequenced sample was blood. Receptors were obtained from a girl between 2 and 10 years old with multiple sclerosis.

The chain links TRBV20-1 to TRBJ1-5; 7 nucleotides match TRBD1. The junction had 4 bases not matched to a gene; V was cut back by 3 bases and J by 5 bases. CDR1 is DFQATT and CDR2 is SNEGSKA in the germline V gene (reference sequence). The CDR3 contains 13 residues. The CDR3 region is CSASRDSDQPQHF. The DNA of the CDR3 is TGCAGTGCTAGTCGGGACAGTGATCAGCCCCAGCATTTT.

This clonotype appeared a few times. The gene calls are TRBV15 and TRBJ1-4, with 11 bases that match TRBD1. The CDR3 consists of 15 residues. Germline lookup yields CDR1 LNHNV and CDR2 YYDKDF (reference sequence). Trimming removed 2 bases from V and 6 bases from J; junction bases left unmatched: 2. CDR3 nucleotide sequence: TGTGCCACCAGCAGATCGGGACAGGGGGATGAAAAACTGTTTTTT. It yields the protein CATSRSGQGDEKLFF.

The V call is TRBV18, the J call TRBJ2-1; D is uncertain. CDR3 length equals 14 residues. Trimming stripped 1 base from V and 7 bases from J, with 11 bases between. Germline values: CDR1 KGHSH, CDR2 LQKENI. The CDR3 coding sequence is TGTGCCAGCTCACCACTAGGACCTGCTAATGAGCAGTTCTTC. Its translation: CASSPLGPANEQFF. The full variable domain, its missing parts supplied by reference TRBV18 and TRBJ2-1, is NAGVMQNPRHLVRRRGQEARLRCSPMKGHSHVYWYRQLPEEGLKFMVYLQKENIIDESGMPKERFSAEFPKEGPSILRIQQVVRGDSAAYFCASSPLGPANEQFFGPGTRLTVL.

The chain is built from TRBV20-1 and TRBJ1-2; 7 nucleotides align to TRBD1. The J segment lost 0 bases and the V segment lost 6 bases, leaving 4 bases of the junction unmatched. The CDR3 runs 13 residues. Germline V lookup: CDR1 DFQATT, CDR2 SNEGSKA (reference sequence). CDR3 nucleotides: TGCAGTGCGAGGGACAGTTCTAACTATGGCTACACCTTC. It codes for CSARDSSNYGYTF.

The CDR3: CASSYPRQDTDTQYF. In nucleotides, the CDR3 is TGCGCCAGCAGCTACCCGCGGCAGGACACAGATACGCAGTATTTT. The gene calls are TRBV5-1 and TRBJ2-3; no reliable D call. The germline V and J ends were trimmed by 3 bases and 2 bases, with 13 bases remaining between them. Germline V gene lookup returns CDR1 SGHRS and CDR2 YFSETQ. This CDR3 comprises 15 residues. Combining the CDR3 with reference TRBV5-1 and TRBJ2-3 gives the whole variable domain KAGVTQTPRYLIKTRGQQVTLSCSPISGHRSVSWYQQTPGQGLQFLFEYFSETQRNKGNFPGRFSGRQFSNSRSEMNVSTLELGDSALYLCASSYPRQDTDTQYFGPGTRLTVL.

This clonotype has only a few counts. The CDR3 sequence: CSVQTGINEQFF. The CDR3 nucleotides read TGCAGCGTTCAGACTGGCATCAATGAGCAGTTCTTC. V and J are TRBV29-1 and TRBJ2-1; no definite D call. This CDR3 has 12 residues. Germline V lookup: CDR1 SQVTM, CDR2 ANQGSEA. The germline V and J ends were trimmed by 5 bases and 6 bases, with 11 bases remaining between them.

CDR3 amino acids: CATSRGDGSPPYEQYF. For the CDR3, the DNA is TGTGCCACCAGCAGGGGGGACGGGAGCCCTCCCTACGAGCAGTACTTC. The chain couples TRBV15 to TRBJ2-5; possible D gene TRBD2, 6 bases. The J call could be wrong; TRBJ2-7 is a better fit for the DNA end. Germline loops: CDR1 LNHNV, CDR2 YYDKDF (reference sequence). The CDR3 consists of 16 residues.

This sequence joins TRBV10-3 and TRBJ1-5; 12 bases agree with TRBD1. Trimming removed 2 bases from V and 4 bases from J; junction bases left unmatched: 3. Per germline, CDR1 ENHRY and CDR2 SYGVKD. CDR3 length: 16 amino acids. CDR3 region: CAISEGDRGPNQPQHF. CDR3 coding DNA: TGTGCCATCAGTGAGGGGGACAGGGGGCCGAATCAGCCCCAGCATTTT.

V gene TRBV6-1 combines with J gene TRBJ2-7; 9 nucleotides match TRBD1. In germline, CDR1 is MNHNS, CDR2 SASEGT. V was clipped by 6 bases and J by 5 bases; unmatched bases: 5. The CDR3 runs 13 residues. The CDR3 DNA reads TGTGCCAGCAGCACAGGGGGCAACGACGAGCAGTACTTC. This gives the protein CASSTGGNDEQYF.

This clonotype was found a few times. This chain connects TRBV7-2 to TRBJ2-1; TRBD2 aligns across 10 bases. Germline CDR1 and CDR2: SGHTA and FQGNSA. The CDR3 runs to 15 residues. V was pared by 2 bases and J by 5 bases, with 3 bases of the junction left unmatched. DNA for the CDR3: TGTGCCAGCAGCTTATCTAGCGGGGGCCACAATGAGCAGTTCTTC. This encodes CASSLSSGGHNEQFF.

The V gene is TRBV9, the J gene TRBJ1-2; D might be TRBD1 (5 bases). Germline V gene lookup returns CDR1 SGDLS and CDR2 YYNGEE. V lost 3 bases to trimming and J lost 4 bases, with 10 bases between them. The CDR3 contains 13 residues. CDR3 DNA sequence: TGTGCCAGCAGCGCCGACAGTACCTATGGCTACACCTTC. This translates into CASSADSTYGYTF.

V is TRBV20-1 and J is TRBJ1-1, with D perhaps TRBD1 (6 bases). The length of the CDR3 is 13 residues. Deletions cut 3 bases from V and 0 bases from J, with 8 bases between. Looked up from germline, CDR1 is DFQATT and CDR2 is SNEGSKA (reference sequence). CDR3 DNA: TGCAGTGCTAGGGGGGACATGAACACTGAAGCTTTCTTT. Protein sequence: CSARGDMNTEAFF.

The chain has TRBV12-3 or TRBV12-4 and TRBJ1-6; no reliable D call. V was clipped by 1 base and J by 4 bases, with 11 bases between them. The CDR3 is 16 amino acids. This CDR3 is CASSLGAEKYNSPLHF. The CDR3 bases are TGTGCCAGCAGTTTAGGGGCAGAGAAATATAATTCACCCCTCCACTTT.

V is TRBV9 and J is TRBJ2-1; no definite D call. V lost 0 bases and J 6 bases, leaving 7 bases between the germline ends. The CDR3 has 13 residues. Germline CDR1 is SGDLS and CDR2 is YYNGEE. DNA of the CDR3: TGTGCCAGCAGCGTAGGTGTGTTCAATGAGCAGTTCTTC. Encoded protein: CASSVGVFNEQFF.

Only a few counts were recorded for this clonotype. The V gene is TRBV20-1, the J gene TRBJ2-5; TRBD1 agrees at 7 bases. CDR3 size: 15 residues. Germline V gives CDR1 DFQATT, CDR2 SNEGSKA (reference sequence). After removal of 0 bases from V and 7 bases from J, the junction contained 11 bases not matched to a gene. CDR3 protein: CSARDAAQGERTQYF. The DNA of the CDR3 is TGCAGTGCTAGAGATGCGGCCCAGGGGGAGAGGACCCAGTACTTC.

The V and J genes are TRBV7-9 and TRBJ1-1; D is unresolved. Trimming removed 2 bases from V and 6 bases from J, with 10 bases in between. The V gene's germline CDR1 is SEHNR and CDR2 FQNEAQ (reference sequence). This CDR3 region has 13 residues. CDR3 in DNA: TGTGCCAGCAGCTTATTTCGGGAAGCTGAAGCTTTCTTT. Translation gives CASSLFREAEAFF.

This chain uses TRBV4-1 with TRBJ2-1, with 8 bases identical to TRBD1. CDR1 and CDR2 from the germline V gene are MGHRA and YSYEKL. Germline trimming cut 1 base from V and 7 bases from J; bases unmatched to any gene: 9. This CDR3 is 16 amino acids long. In nucleotides, the CDR3 is TGCGCCAGCAGCCAAGTGGGCGGACAGGGTTTAAATGAGCAGTTCTTC. This gives the protein CASSQVGGQGLNEQFF.

This chain joins TRBV29-1 and TRBJ2-3, with 8 bases lining up with TRBD1. The J segment lost 0 bases and the V segment lost 0 bases, leaving 8 bases of the junction unmatched. The CDR3 runs 17 residues. CDR1 is SQVTM and CDR2 is ANQGSEA in the germline V gene. The CDR3 DNA sequence: TGCAGCGTTGAAGACGACAGGGGAGGACGAAGCACAGATACGCAGTATTTT. Translating it yields CSVEDDRGGRSTDTQYF.

J is TRBJ2-4 and V is TRBV11-2; D unclear. The V and J ends lost 5 bases and 0 bases respectively, with 11 bases between them. Germline-derived CDR1 and CDR2 are SGHAT and FQNNGV. This CDR3 contains 15 residues. The CDR3 DNA sequence: TGTGCCAGCAGCCGAAATGCGGTAGCCAAAAACATTCAGTACTTC. Translating it yields CASSRNAVAKNIQYF.

This clonotype came up a few times. The chain couples TRBV20-1 to TRBJ2-5, with 7 bases aligning to TRBD2. Gene TRBJ2-7 matches the end of the DNA better, so the J call may be wrong. The V gene's germline CDR1 is DFQATT and CDR2 SNEGSKA (reference sequence). The CDR3 extends over 15 amino acids. CDR3 region: CSARSPGRGADEQYF. The CDR3 DNA sequence: TGCAGTGCTAGATCCCCGGGGAGGGGCGCGGACGAGCAGTACTTC.

CDR3 coding DNA: TGCAGTGTGGGGACAGGGCGGGGGGAGACCCAGTACTTC. Its protein product is CSVGTGRGETQYF. V and J are TRBV20-1 and TRBJ2-5, with 9 bases fitting TRBD1. The CDR3 sequence is 13 residues long. The germline CDR1 and CDR2 sequences are DFQATT and SNEGSKA (reference sequence). With V trimmed by 7 bases and J by 5 bases, 8 bases remained unmatched.

The gene calls are TRBV20-1 and TRBJ2-3; D is possibly TRBD2 (5 bases). Trimming stripped 0 bases from V and 8 bases from J, with 9 bases between. Germline-derived CDR1 and CDR2 are DFQATT and SNEGSKA (reference sequence). The CDR3 spans 12 residues. The CDR3 region is CSARDPEVTQYF. The CDR3 bases are TGCAGTGCTAGAGATCCGGAGGTTACGCAGTATTTT.

There are a few counts of this clonotype. V and J are TRBV6-5 and TRBJ2-1, with D tentatively TRBD1 (5 bases). CDR1 and CDR2 from the germline V gene are MNHEY and SVGAGI. The CDR3 totals 13 residues. The V end was cut by 2 bases, the J end by 10 bases, with 12 bases between. As DNA, the CDR3 is TGTGCCAGCAGTTACCTCCAGGGAAGCGAGCAGTTCTTC. It yields the protein CASSYLQGSEQFF.

V gene TRBV7-2 combines with J gene TRBJ2-1; 11 bases match TRBD2. The ends lost 5 bases at V and 5 bases at J; junction bases unmatched: 8. The CDR3 totals 16 residues. Germline assignment: CDR1 SGHTA and CDR2 FQGNSA. The CDR3 reads CASSKPGLADDNEQFF. The CDR3 bases are TGTGCCAGCAGCAAACCGGGACTAGCGGATGACAATGAGCAGTTCTTC.

The CDR3 sequence: CSARVSGMTRYTF. The CDR3 DNA follows: TGCAGTGCTAGAGTGTCAGGGATGACACGCTACACCTTC. The V gene is TRBV20-1, the J gene TRBJ1-2; the D gene is possibly TRBD1 (5 bases). V gave up 1 base and J gave up 9 bases, with 15 bases separating them. Germline V gene lookup returns CDR1 DFQATT and CDR2 SNEGSKA (reference sequence). CDR3 length: 13 amino acids.